This TCR beta chain was sequenced during a study of shared clonotypes between healthy human individuals (dated by TCRdb to about 2020). For the wider study: A few men and a couple of women, aged 18 to 49 years, made up the cohort. The study deeply sequenced blood TCR repertoires of several healthy adults to estimate repertoire size and the extent of clonotype sharing between individuals. To increase sequencing depth and limit assay-specific biases, different laboratories used diverse techniques to prepare libraries and sequence TCR repertoires. Leukapheresis yielded between about 0.9 and 9.5 billion PBMCs per donor. Results and caveats for the whole study, not just this receptor: Pairwise subsampling indicated that sequencing depth was expected to affect the degree of clonotype sharing among donors. Sampling was restricted to blood, and TCR repertoires in tissues likely differ from the TCR repertoires found in blood. Because the study included only a small number of donors, the genetic and exposure-history diversity represented was limited.

Healthy HIV-negative adults with no recently reported acute infections or vaccinations were included as donors. All donors were Caucasian adults living in Nashville, Tennessee, USA. For unsorted samples, 90 million or so PBMCs were counted and genomic DNA was extracted with the QIAamp DNA Blood Mini kit. Blood was obtained by leukapheresis, after which PBMCs were separated by Ficoll-Histopaque density gradient centrifugation and cryopreserved in liquid nitrogen vapor phase. Using the deep immunoSEQ assay, multiplex PCR amplified TCR CDR3 regions from genomic DNA. For each cell subset, the extracted genomic DNA was distributed evenly across all wells of several immunoSEQ 96-well plates, and each plate served as one replicate. For unsorted PBMC, about 270 ng of genomic DNA, equivalent to around 30,000 T cell genomes, went into each replicate PCR. Ten immunoSEQ deep assay plates were used to sequence unsorted PBMC genomic DNA. Purified libraries were measured with a Qubit 3.0 fluorometer, size-checked on a Bioanalyzer 2100, and measured again with the KAPA Library Quantification kit. Every immunoSEQ 96-well plate was sequenced on a separate single-read 150-cycle Illumina NextSeq 550 flow cell. The authors' pipeline ran thus. Because only junctional sequences without quality scores were contained in the immunoSEQ output, filtering matching that applied to full-length reads could not be performed. To assign V/J genes and CDR3, sequences were annotated using PyIR, a Python wrapper for IgBLAST v1.9, with IMGT germline references. Reads were filtered out if the reads had weak V/J assignments (E-value above 1e-6), no CDR3, stop codons, out-of-frame junctions, or ambiguous translated residues. A V3J clonotype was defined by an identical inferred V gene, J gene, and CDR3 amino acid sequence. To compute the percentage overlap between repertoires, the number of shared unique clonotypes was divided by the size of the smaller repertoire. RTK rarefaction, the Chao1 estimator, and Recon v2.1 estimates of unobserved clonotypes were used to assess repertoire richness. Imported from immuneACCESS, the table was reduced by TCRdb to in-frame sequences with V and J called. These copies leave out some clones; in studies compared against another copy, an unresolved V gene accounts for under half, and the cause of the remainder is not known. D and trimming were read from the DNA, whereas the V and J calls and clone size are those reported in that table. This sample is represented by fewer than 650,000 clones; 60% to 85% of them were singletons. Roughly 13% of the sample is taken by the ten largest.

Via the germline V gene, CDR1 is MDHEN and CDR2 SYDVKM. V loses 6 bases, J loses 0 bases, and the germline ends lie 14 bases apart. The CDR3, from cysteine to phenylalanine, totals 15 residues. The CDR3 DNA has 45 bases and is translated from base 1. In its sample, this clone was seen once. The antigen this receptor binds is unknown. No clone much larger than this one lies a single base away; base qualities are absent. The sequence was obtained from a woman aged 40 to 50 in good health. Some clones in this sample may be carry-over from other donors' samples. The rearrangement joined TRBV28 to TRBJ1-1; the D gene is possibly TRBD1, with 6 bases matching. The sample taken for sequencing was PBMCs. The CDR3 region reads CASRPRTVMNTEAFF. The nucleotide sequence reads TGTGCCAGCAGACCCCGGACAGTTATGAACACTGAAGCTTTCTTT.